This T cell receptor (beta chain) stems from a study of OX40 agonist ivuxolimab in advanced cancers. Across the whole study: Patients were dosed with the agonistic anti-OX40 (CD134) antibody ivuxolimab. People in dose escalation had one of these cancers: hepatocellular carcinoma, melanoma, renal cell or head and neck cancer.

Trimming took 7 bases from V and 2 from J, leaving 12 bases between them. Germline CDR1 reads MNHNS; CDR2 reads SASEGT. The CDR3 runs 13 residues. Here immunoSEQ multiplex PCR was the method, and the copy in TCRdb shows in-frame clones only, minus some. The table lists 70,000 to 75,000 clones, 65% to 90% of them singletons, with more than 0.45% in the top ten. Study results and caveats: Researchers did not establish what antigens the expanded peripheral T cells target. It was also the case that some nonresponders had low normalized T-cell clonal expansion.

To note about this clone: The antigen is undetermined.

The TCR sequence derives from an adult with an advanced solid tumor such as melanoma, head and neck, liver or kidney cancer. The rearrangement uses TRBV6-1 and TRBJ2-7, with D possibly being TRBD2 (6 bases). Material: CD4+ or CD8+ T cells sorted from blood, obtained in a trial of the OX40 agonist ivuxolimab. DNA for the CDR3: TGTGCCAGCACCCCGACGGGGGCCTACGAGCAGTACTTC. Its translation: CASTPTGAYEQYF.